Detailed here is one TCR beta chain. The antigen is unknown. TRB was amplified by touch-down multiplex PCR, primer pools A and B combined. TCRdb reanalyzed the multiplex PCR reads and collapses them to one entry per CDR3 protein, without DNA. The specimen's table records around 9,000 distinct CDR3 sequences. TRB was amplified from roughly 250 ng of peripheral blood genomic DNA per sample. The sample is drawn from a study of T cell clusters in autoimmune cytopenias. Study details: Per sample, median TRB depth was roughly 50,000 reads, yielding a median roughly 2,000 distinct clonotypes.

Study observations and caveats: TRB repertoire shifts in secondary cytopenia and chronic lymphocytic leukemia mostly reflected lymphoma, not autoimmunity.

This CDR3 is built from 14 residues. Germline CDR1 and CDR2: LNHDA and SQIVND (reference sequence). The gene calls are TRBV19 and TRBJ2-1; lacking DNA, the TRBD2 call made by TCRdb goes unchecked. The sample taken for sequencing was peripheral blood. The sequence was obtained from a human donor with an autoimmune cytopenia or autoimmune hepatitis (not recorded which). CDR3 sequence: CASQTSGSPYEQFF. Drawing the rest from reference TRBV19 and TRBJ2-1, the complete variable domain is DGGITQSPKYLFRKEGQNVTLSCEQNLNHDAMYWYRQDPGQGLRLIYYSQIVNDFQKGDIAEGYSVSREKKESFPLTVTSAQKNPTAFYLCASQTSGSPYEQFFGPGTRLTVL.